The present entry profiles one T cell receptor (beta chain) with its context. The antigen remains undetermined. Use of 60 Vbeta and 13 Jbeta primers characterized the PCR. Sequencing was performed with immunoSEQ multiplex PCR; in TCRdb, only in-frame clones are kept and a portion is missing. The data hold some 130,000 clones, with around three quarters observed a single time. The data derive from a study of cytomegalovirus exposure and HLA in healthy donors. Study results and limitations: A later analysis found that most CMV-associated TCR beta chains appeared HLA-restricted. Links to common viral pathogens appeared, in a later analysis, for several of the most significant clusters.

There are 15 residues in the CDR3. The germline CDR1 and CDR2 sequences are LNHDA and SQIVND (reference sequence). V lost 8 bases and J lost 0, with 17 bases in between. The sequencing sample was made of PBMCs. The chain is built from TRBV19 and TRBJ2-7; tentatively, D is TRBD2 (5 bases). The sequence was obtained from a woman aged 45-59 years in good health and CMV-seronegative. CDR3 bases: TGTGCCAGTGGAACGGGCGGGCTGAGCTCCTACGAGCAGTACTTC. It encodes CASGTGGLSSYEQYF.